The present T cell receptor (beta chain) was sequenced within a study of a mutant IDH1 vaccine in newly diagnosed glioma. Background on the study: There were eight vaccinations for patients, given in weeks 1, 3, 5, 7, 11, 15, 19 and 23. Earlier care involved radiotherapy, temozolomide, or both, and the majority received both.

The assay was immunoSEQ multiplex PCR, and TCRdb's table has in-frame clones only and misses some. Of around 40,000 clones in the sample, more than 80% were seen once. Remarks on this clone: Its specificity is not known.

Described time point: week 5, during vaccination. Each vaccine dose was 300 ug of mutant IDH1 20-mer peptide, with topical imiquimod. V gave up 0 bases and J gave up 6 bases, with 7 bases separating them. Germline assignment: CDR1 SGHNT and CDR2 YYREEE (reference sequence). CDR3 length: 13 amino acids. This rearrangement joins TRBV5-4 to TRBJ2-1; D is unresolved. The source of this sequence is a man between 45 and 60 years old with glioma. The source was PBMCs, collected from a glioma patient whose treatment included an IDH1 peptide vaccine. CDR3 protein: CASSLDSTNEQFF. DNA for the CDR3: TGTGCCAGCAGCTTGGACTCAACCAATGAGCAGTTCTTC.